A single sample is the source of the 15 T cell receptor beta chains below, sequenced in a study of cytomegalovirus exposure and HLA in healthy donors. Use of 60 Vbeta and 13 Jbeta primers characterized the PCR. Data came from immunoSEQ multiplex PCR; TCRdb stores just in-frame clones and leaves some out. The sample has about 99,000 clones; roughly 66% are singletons. Sequencing was carried out using PBMCs. These receptors all come from a woman aged 50 to 60 in good health and CMV-seronegative.

Only a few counts were recorded for this clone. The rearrangement joins TRBV7-2 to TRBJ1-5; D uncertain. V was trimmed by 4 bases and J by 3 bases, leaving 4 bases between them. This CDR3 contains 12 residues. In germline, CDR1 is SGHTA, CDR2 FQGNSA. CDR3 nucleotides: TGTGCCAGCAGCTCTTACAATCAGCCCCAGCATTTT. Its protein is CASSSYNQPQHF.

V usage is TRBV28 and J usage is TRBJ1-2; possible D gene TRBD1, 6 bases. The CDR3 contains 14 residues. Germline lookup yields CDR1 MDHEN and CDR2 SYDVKM. V lost 3 bases and J 5 bases, leaving 13 bases between the germline ends. The CDR3 reads CASSLAGAVYGYTF. As DNA, the CDR3 is TGTGCCAGCAGTTTGGCGGGGGCGGTGTATGGCTACACCTTC.

This clone was recorded a few times. The CDR3: CASSLSGSKLVDTQYF. The CDR3 nucleotides are TGTGCCAGCAGTTTGAGCGGGAGTAAGTTAGTGGATACGCAGTATTTT. The rearrangement links TRBV28 to TRBJ2-3, with TRBD2 matching over 8 bases. CDR3 size: 16 residues. Losses at the gene ends were 3 bases for V and 6 bases for J; bases not matched to a gene: 11. Per the germline V gene, CDR1 is MDHEN and CDR2 is SYDVKM. The whole variable domain, remainder taken from reference TRBV28 and TRBJ2-3, is DVKVTQSSRYLVKRTGEKVFLECVQDMDHENMFWYRQDPGLGLRLIYFSYDVKMKEKGDIPEGYSVSREKKERFSLILESASTNQTSMYLCASSLSGSKLVDTQYFGPGTRLTVL.

This clone has just a few counts. The chain couples TRBV14 to TRBJ1-3, with D tentatively TRBD1 (5 bases). Germline V lookup: CDR1 SGHDN, CDR2 FVKESK. Trimming removed 3 bases at V and 1 base at J, with 7 bases between. The CDR3 extends over 14 amino acids. CDR3 loop: CASSQGPSGNTIYF. Here the CDR3 DNA reads TGTGCCAGCAGCCAGGGGCCTTCTGGAAACACCATATATTTT.

This clone has a handful of counts. The rearrangement uses TRBV28 and TRBJ1-1; D call uncertain. Germline-derived CDR1 and CDR2 are MDHEN and SYDVKM. The germline V and J ends were trimmed by 5 bases and 0 bases, with 7 bases remaining between them. This CDR3 has 13 amino acids. The CDR3 DNA follows: TGTGCCAGCAGTCCCCCCTTGAACACTGAAGCTTTCTTT. It encodes CASSPPLNTEAFF. Together with reference TRBV28 and TRBJ1-1, the CDR3 gives the full variable domain: DVKVTQSSRYLVKRTGEKVFLECVQDMDHENMFWYRQDPGLGLRLIYFSYDVKMKEKGDIPEGYSVSREKKERFSLILESASTNQTSMYLCASSPPLNTEAFFGQGTRLTVV.

This chain uses TRBV27 with TRBJ2-7, with D tentatively TRBD1 (6 bases). The CDR3 totals 14 residues. Germline assignment: CDR1 MNHEY and CDR2 SMNVEV (reference sequence). The V gene lost 2 bases and the J gene lost 4 bases, with 12 bases spanning the gap. The CDR3 loop is CASSLGRGPYEQYF. CDR3 sequence (DNA): TGTGCCAGCAGTTTAGGCAGGGGTCCGTACGAGCAGTACTTC.

This chain joins TRBV19 and TRBJ1-6; 7 nucleotides match TRBD1. V dropped 5 bases and J dropped 5; count of bases not matched to a gene: 9. The CDR3 spans 16 residues. From germline, CDR1 is LNHDA and CDR2 SQIVND (reference sequence). Written as DNA, the CDR3 is TGTGCCAGTAGTGCCCAGACAGGGTACGATAATTCACCCCTCCACTTT. Translated: CASSAQTGYDNSPLHF.

The V gene is TRBV7-9, the J gene TRBJ1-1; D remains unclear. Germline CDR1 SEHNR, CDR2 FQNEAQ (reference sequence). The CDR3 consists of 11 residues. The V and J ends lost 5 bases and 6 bases respectively, with 7 bases between them. The CDR3 loop is CASSPVPEAFF. The CDR3 nucleotides are TGTGCCAGCAGCCCCGTTCCTGAAGCTTTCTTT.

The gene calls are TRBV6-6 and TRBJ2-7, with a tentative D call TRBD2 (6 bases). Trimming shortened V by 10 bases and J by 4 bases, and 17 bases separated the two germline ends. Germline CDR1 reads MNHNY; CDR2 reads SVGAGI (reference sequence). The CDR3 sequence is 13 residues long. The CDR3 region has the DNA TGTGCCACCGAGGCGGGAATGGGATACGAGCAGTACTTC. Translated, it gives CATEAGMGYEQYF.

The chain recombines TRBV7-9 with TRBJ1-3; D is ambiguous. From germline, CDR1 is SEHNR and CDR2 FQNEAQ (reference sequence). This CDR3 comprises 15 residues. Trimming left V 6 bases short and J 1 base short, with 13 bases between. The DNA for the CDR3 is TGTGCCAGCAGTTCCAGCGTCGCGTCTGGAAACACCATATATTTT. Its translation: CASSSSVASGNTIYF.

This chain uses TRBV7-9 with TRBJ1-1; D gene uncertain. The V and J ends lost 5 bases and 0 bases respectively, with 19 bases between them. Germline V gene lookup returns CDR1 SEHNR and CDR2 FQNEAQ (reference sequence). The CDR3 spans 17 residues. Here the CDR3 reads CASSPNRLGELNTEAFF. The DNA for the CDR3 is TGTGCCAGCAGCCCCAACCGGCTCGGGGAGCTGAACACTGAAGCTTTCTTT. Using reference TRBV7-9 and TRBJ1-1 for the parts outside the CDR3, the full variable domain is DTGVSQNPRHKITKRGQNVTFRCDPISEHNRLYWYRQTLGQGPEFLTYFQNEAQLEKSRLLSDRFSAERPKGSFSTLEIQRTEQGDSAMYLCASSPNRLGELNTEAFFGQGTRLTVV.

J is TRBJ2-3 and V is TRBV2; D is unresolved. The CDR3 is made up of 14 amino acids. Per germline, CDR1 SNHLY and CDR2 FYNNEI. V lost 4 bases and J lost 2, with 10 bases in between. The CDR3 DNA reads TGTGCCAGCAGTGCTTGGGCATCCACAGATACGCAGTATTTT. Protein sequence: CASSAWASTDTQYF.

The J gene is TRBJ1-5, the V gene TRBV7-2; 9 nucleotides match TRBD1. Germline V gives CDR1 SGHTA, CDR2 FQGNSA. V lost 5 bases, J lost 3 bases, and 11 bases stayed unmatched. This CDR3 is built from 17 residues. The CDR3 DNA is TGTGCCAGCAGCCCCATCCCTGGGACAGGGAACAATCAGCCCCAGCATTTT. Translated: CASSPIPGTGNNQPQHF.

The chain couples TRBV6-4 to TRBJ1-6; maybe TRBD1 (5 bases). Trimming pared 3 bases from V and 7 bases from J, leaving 13 bases between. The CDR3 totals 15 residues. Per germline, CDR1 MRHNA and CDR2 SNTAGT. CDR3 nucleotides: TGTGCCAGCAGTGAATATGGGGGGTCCAATTCACCCCTCCACTTT. The encoded protein is CASSEYGGSNSPLHF.

This rearrangement joins TRBV30 to TRBJ1-5, with D tentatively TRBD1 (6 bases). The CDR3 sequence is 15 residues long. Trimming took 1 base from V and 2 from J, leaving 12 bases between them. In germline, CDR1 is GTSNPN, CDR2 SVGIG (reference sequence). The CDR3 here is CAWSGSDRRNQPQHF. The CDR3 coding sequence is TGTGCCTGGAGTGGTTCCGACAGGCGCAATCAGCCCCAGCATTTT.